This T cell receptor beta chain was retrieved from a study of shared clonotypes between healthy human individuals. Study-wide results and caveats: Among donors, sharing of clonotypes was expected to be affected by sequencing depth.

Germline V gene data show CDR1 as KGHSH and CDR2 as LQKENI. The V gene lost 3 bases and the J gene lost 6 bases, with 9 bases spanning the gap. This CDR3 is built from 12 residues. The method was immunoSEQ multiplex PCR; TCRdb's version includes in-frame clones alone and lacks a portion of them. The sample lists around 700,000 clones, less than 80% seen once, with about 1.8% in the top ten. Donors were healthy HIV-negative adults without recently reported acute infections or vaccinations. This clone was found a few times. Its matching antigen is unknown. The source of this sequence is a woman in her twenties or thirties in good health. The J gene is TRBJ2-7, the V gene TRBV18; D is possibly TRBD1 (5 bases). Sequencing input: memory CD4+ T cells sorted from blood. Subset noted: CD45RA-negative fraction. CDR3 loop: CASSPDTSEQYF. The CDR3 DNA is TGTGCCAGCTCACCGGACACCTCCGAGCAGTACTTC.